These 19 T cell receptor beta chains were sequenced from one sample in a study of CD8 T cells in ankylosing spondylitis. Using its own MiXCR run on the 5' RACE reads, TCRdb lists one record per CDR3 protein. The sample yields around 300,000 distinct CDR3 sequences, 14% to 15% seen once. The sequenced sample consisted of blood, either unsorted or a sorted T cell fraction (not recorded which). The receptor set was obtained from a male donor with ankylosing spondylitis or in good health (not recorded which).

This chain joins TRBV7-8 and TRBJ2-7, with D perhaps matching TRBD1 (5 bases). The CDR3 covers 14 residues. Trimming took 5 bases from V and 2 from J, leaving 13 bases between them. The germline V gene encodes CDR1 SGHVS and CDR2 FQNEAQ. CDR3 in amino acids: CASSPRTKAYEQYF. The CDR3 DNA reads as TGTGCCAGCAGCCCCCGGACAAAGGCCTACGAGCAGTACTTC.

The V and J genes are TRBV10-3 and TRBJ2-3; D is undetermined. The germline V gene encodes CDR1 ENHRY and CDR2 SYGVKD. The CDR3 has 11 amino acids. Trimming took 6 bases from V and 5 from J, leaving 6 bases between them. The CDR3 nucleotides read TGTGCCATCAGGACGGTAGATACGCAGTATTTT. Encoded protein: CAIRTVDTQYF.

This clonotype was counted a few times. The rearrangement joins TRBV11-2 to TRBJ1-1; maybe TRBD1 (6 bases). The CDR3 spans 13 residues. V lost 1 base, J lost 11 bases, and 14 bases lay in between. CDR1 and CDR2 from the germline V gene are SGHAT and FQNNGV. CDR3 nucleotide sequence: TGTGCCAGCAGCTTAGGTCCGGGGGCGGGGGCTTTCTTT. Its protein is CASSLGPGAGAFF.

The J gene is TRBJ2-3, the V gene TRBV2; D is perhaps TRBD1 (6 bases). From germline, CDR1 is SNHLY and CDR2 FYNNEI. V lost 4 bases and J lost 1, with 12 bases in between. The CDR3 is made up of 15 amino acids. The CDR3, as DNA: TGTGCCAGCAGTGGGGGGCCAGGGGGCACAGATACGCAGTATTTT. This encodes CASSGGPGGTDTQYF.

This clonotype has ten or more counts. V usage is TRBV21-1 and J usage is TRBJ2-7; TRBD1, the table's D call, lacks a check against the DNA. TRBV21-1 represents a pseudogene. The CDR3 spans 17 residues. CDR3 coding DNA: TGTGCCAGCAGCAAAGGGGGGTTCTTAAGAAGAATCTACGAGCAGTACTTC. Translated: CASSKGGFLRRIYEQYF.

This clonotype appeared a few times. CDR3 loop: CSAWTSSKETQYF. The CDR3 DNA reads TGCAGTGCTTGGACTAGCAGTAAAGAGACCCAGTACTTC. The chain has TRBV20-1 and TRBJ2-5; 8 bases align to TRBD2. J lost 3 bases, V lost 5 bases, and 5 bases had no gene match. The germline V gene encodes CDR1 DFQATT and CDR2 SNEGSKA (reference sequence). The CDR3 consists of 13 residues.

This clonotype has only a few counts. The chain recombines TRBV7-2 with TRBJ2-2; TRBD2 matches 8 bases. The ends lost 5 bases at V and 7 bases at J; junction bases unmatched: 9. This CDR3 has 15 residues. Germline-derived CDR1 and CDR2 are SGHTA and FQGNSA. CDR3 loop: CASSKRAGEVGELFF. CDR3 DNA sequence: TGTGCCAGCAGCAAACGAGCGGGAGAAGTCGGGGAGCTGTTTTTT.

This clonotype was counted only a few times. V usage is TRBV7-9 and J usage is TRBJ1-2, with 7 positions matching TRBD1. Germline V lookup: CDR1 SEHNR, CDR2 FQNEAQ (reference sequence). CDR3 length: 14 residues. With 8 bases clipped from V and 7 bases from J, the junction kept 13 bases outside the gene matches. The CDR3 is CASGSNRQGGGYTF. The DNA of the CDR3 is TGTGCCAGCGGGTCAAACCGACAGGGTGGTGGCTACACCTTC.

V and J are TRBV16 and TRBJ1-1; D may be TRBD1 (5 bases). V was shortened by 0 bases and J by 11 bases, with 10 bases between the two germline ends. The germline V gene encodes CDR1 KGHSY and CDR2 FQNENV. CDR3 length equals 12 residues. As DNA, the CDR3 is TGTGCCAGCAGCCAATCCAGGGAAGGGGCTTTCTTT. It encodes CASSQSREGAFF.

The rearrangement links TRBV12-5 to TRBJ1-1, with D perhaps matching TRBD1 (5 bases). Germline values: CDR1 LGHNT, CDR2 FRNRAP. There are 12 residues in the CDR3. Trimming removed 5 bases from V and 5 bases from J, with 9 bases in between. CDR3 protein: CASGPGETEAFF. The DNA of the CDR3 is TGTGCTAGTGGTCCGGGGGAGACTGAAGCTTTCTTT.

This clonotype was recorded a few times. J is TRBJ2-5 and V is TRBV6-1; 10 bases are a match to TRBD2. The CDR3 extends over 17 amino acids. Germline lookup yields CDR1 MNHNS and CDR2 SASEGT. V was clipped by 7 bases and J by 4 bases; unmatched bases: 15. The CDR3 DNA follows: TGTGCCAGCACCCGGGCTAGCGGGAGAGCTATCGCAGAGACCCAGTACTTC. Translation gives CASTRASGRAIAETQYF.

The genes are TRBV6-1 and TRBJ1-4; 12 nucleotides match TRBD1. This CDR3 comprises 15 residues. Germline V gene sequence: CDR1 MNHNS, CDR2 SASEGT. J gave up 8 bases and V 6 bases, and 7 bases lay outside the gene matches. The CDR3 bases are TGTGCCAGCAGACCCTCCGGGACAGGGGGCGAAAAACTGTTTTTT. Residues: CASRPSGTGGEKLFF.

This clonotype was seen at least ten times. This chain connects TRBV12-3 or TRBV12-4 to TRBJ2-2, with D possibly TRBD1 on 6 matching bases. Trimming took 0 bases from V and 5 from J, leaving 13 bases between them. The CDR3 spans 16 residues. CDR3: CASSLAGATGTGELFF. Here the CDR3 DNA reads TGTGCCAGCAGTTTAGCGGGGGCAACTGGGACCGGGGAGCTGTTTTTT.

The gene calls are TRBV27 and TRBJ2-1; D is possibly TRBD1 (5 bases). Between the trimmed V and J ends, which lost 2 bases and 4 bases, there was a span of 12 bases. The CDR3 runs to 15 residues. Looked up from germline, CDR1 is MNHEY and CDR2 is SMNVEV (reference sequence). The CDR3 region is CASSLDRSKYNEQFF. The CDR3 DNA reads TGTGCCAGCAGTTTAGACAGATCTAAGTACAATGAGCAGTTCTTC.

Judged by abundance, this clonotype is medium-sized. The chain combines TRBV12-3 or TRBV12-4 with TRBJ2-2; the match to TRBD2 covers 9 bases. The V segment lost 3 bases and the J segment 3 bases; nucleotides outside the gene matches: 11. CDR3 length equals 18 residues. The CDR3 DNA reads TGTGCCAGCAGTTTCTGGCGGGAGGGCTTATGGGACACCGGGGAGCTGTTTTTT. Its protein product is CASSFWREGLWDTGELFF.

The chain uses TRBV6-1 and TRBJ2-1; D gene unclear. V was cut by 8 bases and J by 8 bases, with 16 bases left in between. The CDR3 totals 13 residues. Germline loops: CDR1 MNHNS, CDR2 SASEGT. CDR3 nucleotide sequence: TGTGCCAGCGGTCTCTTGGCAACCCATGAGCAGTTCTTC. It encodes CASGLLATHEQFF.

This clonotype was seen at least ten times. The chain carries TRBV12-3 or TRBV12-4 and TRBJ1-3, with D hard to call. The CDR3 is 14 residues long. Trimming cost V 3 bases and J 4 bases, with 10 bases left between them. The CDR3 is CASSFSGGGNTIYF. For the CDR3, the DNA is TGTGCCAGCAGTTTTTCGGGAGGAGGAAACACCATATATTTT.

This clonotype has more than one count but fewer than ten. This chain uses TRBV5-5 with TRBJ2-3; the match to TRBD1 covers 8 bases. With V trimmed by 2 bases and J by 5 bases, 1 base remained unmatched. Looked up from germline, CDR1 is SGHKS and CDR2 is YYEKEE (reference sequence). This CDR3 has 13 residues. The CDR3 bases are TGTGCCAGCAGCTTCACAGGGGGAGATACGCAGTATTTT. Translation gives CASSFTGGDTQYF.

This clonotype came up a few times. The gene calls are TRBV11-1 and TRBJ1-4; a possible D gene is TRBD1 (5 bases). The CDR3 is made up of 19 amino acids. Per germline, CDR1 SGHAT and CDR2 FQDESV (reference sequence). Trimming removed 0 bases at V and 0 bases at J, with 17 bases between. The CDR3 is CASSLALRNRPATNEKLFF. The CDR3 DNA sequence: TGTGCCAGCAGCTTAGCGCTACGAAACAGGCCAGCAACTAATGAAAAACTGTTTTTT.